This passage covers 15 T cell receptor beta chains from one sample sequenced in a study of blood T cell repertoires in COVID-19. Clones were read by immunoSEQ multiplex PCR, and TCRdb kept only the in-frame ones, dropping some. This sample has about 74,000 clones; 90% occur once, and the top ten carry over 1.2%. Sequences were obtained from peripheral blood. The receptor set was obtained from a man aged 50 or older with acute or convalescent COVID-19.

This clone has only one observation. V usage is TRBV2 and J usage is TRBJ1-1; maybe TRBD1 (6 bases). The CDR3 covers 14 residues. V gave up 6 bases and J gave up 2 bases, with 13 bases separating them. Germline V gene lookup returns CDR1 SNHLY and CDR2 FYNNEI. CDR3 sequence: CASRETGSNTEAFF. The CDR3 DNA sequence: TGTGCCAGCAGGGAAACAGGGAGTAACACTGAAGCTTTCTTT.

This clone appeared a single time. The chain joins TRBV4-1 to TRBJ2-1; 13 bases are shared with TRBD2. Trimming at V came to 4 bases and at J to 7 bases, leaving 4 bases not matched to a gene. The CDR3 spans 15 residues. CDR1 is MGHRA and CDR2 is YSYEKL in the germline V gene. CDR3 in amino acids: CASSPTLAGGNEQFF. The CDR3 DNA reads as TGCGCCAGCAGCCCAACACTAGCGGGAGGGAATGAGCAGTTCTTC.

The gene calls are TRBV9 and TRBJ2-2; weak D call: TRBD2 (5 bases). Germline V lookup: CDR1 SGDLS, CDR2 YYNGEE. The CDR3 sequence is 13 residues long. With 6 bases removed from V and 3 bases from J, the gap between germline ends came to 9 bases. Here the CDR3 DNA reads TGTGCCAGCACGAGGGCTCACACCGGGGAGCTGTTTTTT. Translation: CASTRAHTGELFF. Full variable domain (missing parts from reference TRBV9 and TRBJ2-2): DSGVTQTPKHLITATGQRVTLRCSPRSGDLSVYWYQQSLDQGLQFLIQYYNGEERAKGNILERFSAQQFPDLHSELNLSSLELGDSALYFCASTRAHTGELFFGEGSRLTVL.

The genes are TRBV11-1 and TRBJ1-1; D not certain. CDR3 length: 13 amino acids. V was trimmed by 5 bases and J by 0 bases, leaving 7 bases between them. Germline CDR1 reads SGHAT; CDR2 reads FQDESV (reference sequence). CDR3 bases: TGTGCCAGCAGCCCAACAGTGAACACTGAAGCTTTCTTT. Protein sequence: CASSPTVNTEAFF.

The CDR3 protein is CASSLGQTETQYF. CDR3 nucleotide sequence: TGTGCCAGCAGCTTGGGACAGACCGAGACCCAGTACTTC. The chain uses TRBV7-3 and TRBJ2-5; 7 bases are shared with TRBD1. The V and J ends lost 3 bases and 5 bases, in that order; junction bases with no gene match: 3. CDR1 is SGHTA and CDR2 is FQGTGA in the germline V gene. The CDR3 is made up of 13 amino acids.

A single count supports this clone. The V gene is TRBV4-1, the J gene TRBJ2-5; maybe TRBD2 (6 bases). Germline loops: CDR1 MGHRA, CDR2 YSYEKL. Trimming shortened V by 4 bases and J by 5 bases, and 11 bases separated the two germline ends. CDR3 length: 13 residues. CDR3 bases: TGCGCCAGCAGCCCACAACGGGAGGAGACCCAGTACTTC. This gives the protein CASSPQREETQYF.

CDR3 DNA sequence: TGTGCCAGCAGGGGACAGGGGGTTAACTATGGCTACACCTTC. This encodes CASRGQGVNYGYTF. The chain carries TRBV6-5 and TRBJ1-2, with 11 positions matching TRBD1. CDR1 and CDR2 from the germline V gene are MNHEY and SVGAGI. This CDR3 has 14 amino acids. After removal of 6 bases from V and 1 base from J, the junction contained 1 base not matched to a gene.

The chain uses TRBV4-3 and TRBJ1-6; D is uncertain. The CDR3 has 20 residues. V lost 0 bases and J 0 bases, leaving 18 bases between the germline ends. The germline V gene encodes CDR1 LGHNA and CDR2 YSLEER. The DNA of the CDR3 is TGCGCCAGCAGCCAAGATTGTTGCGACAAGTTGAGCTCCTATAATTCACCCCTCCACTTT. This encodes CASSQDCCDKLSSYNSPLHF.

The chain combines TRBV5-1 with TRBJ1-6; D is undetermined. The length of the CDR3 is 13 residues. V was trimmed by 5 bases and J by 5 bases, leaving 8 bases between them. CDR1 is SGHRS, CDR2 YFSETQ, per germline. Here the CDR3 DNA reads TGCGCCAGCAGTCGACTGGATAATTCACCCCTCCACTTT. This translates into CASSRLDNSPLHF.

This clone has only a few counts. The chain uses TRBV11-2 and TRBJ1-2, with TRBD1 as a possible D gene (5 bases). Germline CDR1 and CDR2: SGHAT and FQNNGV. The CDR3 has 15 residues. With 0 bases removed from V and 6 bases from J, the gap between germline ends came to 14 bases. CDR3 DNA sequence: TGTGCCAGCAGCTTAGAACCGACAGCCGGAGATGGCTACACCTTC. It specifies CASSLEPTAGDGYTF. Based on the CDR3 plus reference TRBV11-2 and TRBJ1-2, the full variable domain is EAGVAQSPRYKIIEKRQSVAFWCNPISGHATLYWYQQILGQGPKLLIQFQNNGVVDDSQLPKDRFSAERLKGVDSTLKIQPAKLEDSAVYLCASSLEPTAGDGYTFGSGTRLTVV.

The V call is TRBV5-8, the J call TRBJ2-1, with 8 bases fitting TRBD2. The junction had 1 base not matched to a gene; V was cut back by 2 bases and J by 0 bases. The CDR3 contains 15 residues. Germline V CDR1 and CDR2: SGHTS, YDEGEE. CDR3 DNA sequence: TGTGCCAGCAGCTTAGGACTAGCCTCCTACAATGAGCAGTTCTTC. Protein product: CASSLGLASYNEQFF.

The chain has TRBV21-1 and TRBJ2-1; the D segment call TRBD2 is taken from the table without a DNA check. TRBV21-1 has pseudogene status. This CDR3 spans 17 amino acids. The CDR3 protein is CASSKARSGMFTRGQFF. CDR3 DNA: TGTGCCAGCAGCAAAGCGAGGAGCGGGATGTTCACTCGGGGGCAGTTCTTC.

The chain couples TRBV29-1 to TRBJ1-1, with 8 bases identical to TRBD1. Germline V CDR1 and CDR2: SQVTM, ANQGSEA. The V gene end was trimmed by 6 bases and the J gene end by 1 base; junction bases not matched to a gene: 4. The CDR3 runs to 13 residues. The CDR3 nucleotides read TGCAGCGTCGAGGGACAGGAGAACACTGAAGCTTTCTTT. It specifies CSVEGQENTEAFF.

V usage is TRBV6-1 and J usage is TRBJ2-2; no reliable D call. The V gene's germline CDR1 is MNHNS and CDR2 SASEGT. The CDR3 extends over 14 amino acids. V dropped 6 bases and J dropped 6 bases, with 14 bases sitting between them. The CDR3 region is CASRTRPSAGELFF. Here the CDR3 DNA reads TGTGCCAGCAGAACGAGGCCCTCAGCCGGGGAGCTGTTTTTT.

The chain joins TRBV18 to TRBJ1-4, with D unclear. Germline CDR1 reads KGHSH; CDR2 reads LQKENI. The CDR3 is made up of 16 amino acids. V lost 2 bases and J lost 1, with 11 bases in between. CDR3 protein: CASSPSRGGTNEKLFF. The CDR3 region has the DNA TGTGCCAGCTCACCATCACGGGGAGGAACTAATGAAAAACTGTTTTTT. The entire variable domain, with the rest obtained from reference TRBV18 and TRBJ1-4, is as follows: NAGVMQNPRHLVRRRGQEARLRCSPMKGHSHVYWYRQLPEEGLKFMVYLQKENIIDESGMPKERFSAEFPKEGPSILRIQQVVRGDSAAYFCASSPSRGGTNEKLFFGSGTQLSVL.